Below, 23 T cell receptor beta chains from the same sample are listed, as sequenced in a study of CD8+CD57+ T cells in acquired aplastic anemia. Patients selected for sequencing had displayed CD8+CD57+ cell expansion by flow cytometry. Both TCR beta VDJ combination and CDR3 sequence profiling were carried out. Genomic DNA was the template for this profiling. TCRdb re-called the reads through MiXCR, storing one row per CDR3 protein. The sample includes over 150,000 distinct CDR3 sequences, over 70% of them seen just once. The material sequenced was sorted CD4+, CD8+, or CD8+CD57+ T cells (not recorded which) from PBMCs. Source of these receptors: a human donor with aplastic anemia.

This clonotype occurred once. This chain connects TRBV19 to TRBJ2-6; TRBD1 is a possible D gene (5 bases). V lost 9 bases and J 0 bases, leaving 12 bases between the germline ends. In germline, CDR1 is LNHDA, CDR2 SQIVND (reference sequence). There are 15 residues in the CDR3. The CDR3, as DNA: TGTGCCAGCCATACAGGACCCTCTGGGGCCAACGTCCTGACTTTC. The encoded protein is CASHTGPSGANVLTF. Together with reference TRBV19 and TRBJ2-6, the CDR3 gives the full variable domain: DGGITQSPKYLFRKEGQNVTLSCEQNLNHDAMYWYRQDPGQGLRLIYYSQIVNDFQKGDIAEGYSVSREKKESFPLTVTSAQKNPTAFYLCASHTGPSGANVLTFGAGSRLTVL.

The rearrangement joins TRBV2 to TRBJ2-7, with 7 positions matching TRBD1. Germline-derived CDR1 and CDR2 are SNHLY and FYNNEI. This CDR3 spans 11 amino acids. Trimming took 11 bases from V and 5 from J; bases not matched to a gene: 6. CDR3 loop: CAGGQDDEQYF. In DNA form, the CDR3 reads TGTGCCGGAGGACAGGACGACGAGCAGTACTTC.

This clonotype has a count of ten or more. The chain employs TRBV6-4 and TRBJ1-5, with D hard to call. Trimming took off 2 bases at V and 0 bases at J, with 5 bases between the two ends. This CDR3 spans 14 amino acids. Per the germline V gene, CDR1 is MRHNA and CDR2 is SNTAGT. CDR3 amino acids: CASSDVGSNQPQHF. CDR3 coding DNA: TGTGCCAGCAGTGACGTGGGTAGCAATCAGCCCCAGCATTTT.

This CDR3 reads CASSDRSDPNTGELFF. CDR3 DNA: TGTGCCAGCAGTGACCGGAGTGATCCGAACACCGGGGAGCTGTTTTTT. The chain carries TRBV25-1 and TRBJ2-2; no firm D call. CDR1 and CDR2 (germline): MGHDK, SYGVNS. The V gene lost 3 bases and the J gene lost 0 bases, with 11 bases spanning the gap. This CDR3 region has 16 residues.

This clonotype was recorded once. The chain has TRBV20-1 and TRBJ2-7, with D perhaps matching TRBD1 (6 bases). Germline V gene data show CDR1 as DFQATT and CDR2 as SNEGSKA (reference sequence). The ends were cut back, 0 bases at V and 3 bases at J, with 15 bases in the middle. There are 15 residues in the CDR3. The CDR3 region is CSAREFRGLNYEQYF. The CDR3 DNA follows: TGCAGTGCTAGAGAGTTCAGGGGCCTTAACTACGAGCAGTACTTC.

V is TRBV7-2 and J is TRBJ1-5, with D uncertain. Germline V CDR1 and CDR2: SGHTA, FQGNSA. CDR3 length equals 13 residues. V lost 5 bases, J lost 5 bases, and 10 bases lay in between. The DNA for the CDR3 is TGTGCCAGCAGCCCGCAATGGGATCAGCCCCAGCATTTT. Protein sequence: CASSPQWDQPQHF.

This chain uses TRBV29-1 with TRBJ1-6, with TRBD1 matching 8 bases. In germline, CDR1 is SQVTM, CDR2 ANQGSEA. The CDR3 spans 13 residues. The J segment lost 7 bases and the V segment lost 5 bases, leaving 4 bases of the junction unmatched. CDR3 sequence: CSVQWTGNSPLHF. The CDR3 coding sequence is TGCAGCGTTCAGTGGACAGGGAATTCACCCCTCCACTTT.

The chain employs TRBV10-3 and TRBJ2-7, with 7 positions matching TRBD1. The CDR3 runs to 15 residues. Germline trimming cut 8 bases from V and 1 base from J; bases unmatched to any gene: 11. Looked up from germline, CDR1 is ENHRY and CDR2 is SYGVKD. Here the CDR3 reads CAIGLPPGQSYEQYF. The DNA for the CDR3 is TGTGCCATCGGCTTACCTCCGGGACAGTCCTACGAGCAGTACTTC.

The chain's CDR3 is CATSDPPGGARQYF. The DNA of the CDR3 is TGTGCCACCAGTGATCCCCCCGGCGGGGCTCGACAGTACTTC. The J gene is TRBJ2-7, the V gene TRBV24-1, with a possible D match to TRBD2 (6 bases). V was trimmed by 3 bases and J by 10 bases, leaving 18 bases between them. Germline CDR1 and CDR2: KGHDR and SFDVKD. The CDR3 is made up of 14 amino acids.

The CDR3 coding sequence is TGTGCCAGCAGCCCAAACAGGGGCGGGCATGGCTACACCTTC. Translation: CASSPNRGGHGYTF. The gene calls are TRBV2 and TRBJ1-2; 7 bases are shared with TRBD1. The CDR3 contains 14 residues. J lost 6 bases, V lost 6 bases, and 10 bases had no gene match. Germline-derived CDR1 and CDR2 are SNHLY and FYNNEI.

This sequence joins TRBV19 and TRBJ1-2; no definite D call. Germline V gene lookup returns CDR1 LNHDA and CDR2 SQIVND (reference sequence). The V gene lost 4 bases and the J gene lost 9 bases, with 9 bases spanning the gap. The CDR3 has 11 residues. The CDR3: CASSNTGSYTF. The CDR3 DNA is TGTGCCAGTAGTAACACCGGGAGCTACACCTTC.

With regard to this clonotype: Germline and junction disagree at one end, which may indicate a read error. The J gene is TRBJ1-2, the V gene TRBV9, with TRBD1 identical over 11 bases. Germline V CDR1 and CDR2: SGDLS, YYNGEE. The CDR3 loop spans 14 amino acids. The CDR3 sequence is CASSSGQGAAGCTF. CDR3 bases: TGTGCCAGCAGCTCCGGACAGGGGGCGGCTGGCTGCACCTTC.

This chain links TRBV7-2 with TRBJ1-1; a weak D match, TRBD1 (5 bases). The CDR3 runs 13 residues. V lost 6 bases and J 1 base, leaving 9 bases between the germline ends. Germline V gene sequence: CDR1 SGHTA, CDR2 FQGNSA. The CDR3 spells CASSFTGNTEAFF. For the CDR3, the DNA is TGTGCCAGCAGTTTCACAGGGAACACTGAAGCTTTCTTT.

The rearrangement links TRBV20-1 to TRBJ2-1; 12 positions agree with TRBD2. The V and J ends lost 5 bases and 7 bases, in that order; junction bases with no gene match: 6. CDR3 length: 14 amino acids. Looked up from germline, CDR1 is DFQATT and CDR2 is SNEGSKA (reference sequence). The CDR3 sequence: CSARLAGDLNEQFF. In DNA, the CDR3 is TGCAGTGCTCGACTAGCGGGAGATCTTAATGAGCAGTTCTTC.

V usage is TRBV7-9 and J usage is TRBJ2-1; 12 bases fit TRBD2. This CDR3 has 16 amino acids. Germline trimming cut 5 bases from V and 7 bases from J; bases unmatched to any gene: 9. Germline V gene sequence: CDR1 SEHNR, CDR2 FQNEAQ (reference sequence). CDR3: CASSPSSGRAENEQFF. The CDR3 DNA reads TGTGCCAGCAGCCCTTCTAGCGGGAGGGCCGAGAATGAGCAGTTCTTC.

The chain recombines TRBV7-6 with TRBJ2-7; D is unresolved. Trimming left V 1 base short and J 3 bases short, with 13 bases between. Germline-derived CDR1 and CDR2 are SGHVS and FNYEAQ. CDR3 length equals 15 residues. The CDR3 spells CASSLELKPYYEQYF. The CDR3, as DNA: TGTGCCAGCAGCTTAGAACTGAAACCATACTACGAGCAGTACTTC.

This rearrangement joins TRBV7-2 to TRBJ2-7; 12 bases are shared with TRBD2. The germline CDR1 and CDR2 sequences are SGHTA and FQGNSA. The length of the CDR3 is 17 residues. Trimming at V came to 1 base and at J to 3 bases, leaving 7 bases not matched to a gene. CDR3 protein: CASSLVGGLAGFYEQYF. In DNA, the CDR3 is TGTGCCAGCAGCTTAGTGGGAGGACTAGCGGGGTTCTACGAGCAGTACTTC.

This clonotype appeared many times. V is TRBV20-1 and J is TRBJ2-7; 7 nucleotides match TRBD1. J was trimmed by 0 bases and V by 5 bases; bases with no gene match: 7. Germline CDR1 reads DFQATT; CDR2 reads SNEGSKA (reference sequence). This CDR3 region has 14 residues. The CDR3 sequence: CSAHRGRSSYEQYF. CDR3 DNA sequence: TGCAGTGCTCACAGGGGCCGAAGCTCCTACGAGCAGTACTTC.

The J gene is TRBJ1-2, the V gene TRBV5-4; 9 nucleotides line up with TRBD1. The CDR3 runs 13 residues. In germline, CDR1 is SGHNT, CDR2 YYREEE (reference sequence). The V gene end was trimmed by 4 bases and the J gene end by 5 bases; junction bases not matched to a gene: 3. CDR3 residues: CASSKDRGYGYTF. In nucleotides, the CDR3 is TGTGCCAGCAGCAAAGACAGGGGGTATGGCTACACCTTC.

This rearrangement joins TRBV12-3 or TRBV12-4 to TRBJ1-2; D perhaps matches TRBD1 (5 bases). Trimming left V 5 bases short and J 7 bases short, with 20 bases between. The CDR3 has 15 residues. CDR3 protein: CASSGGVGEKGGYTF. CDR3 sequence (DNA): TGTGCCAGCAGTGGGGGTGTGGGGGAGAAGGGTGGCTACACCTTC.

The chain couples TRBV20-1 to TRBJ2-1; 11 bases are shared with TRBD1. V dropped 6 bases and J dropped 8; count of bases not matched to a gene: 12. The CDR3 has 15 amino acids. Looked up from germline, CDR1 is DFQATT and CDR2 is SNEGSKA (reference sequence). CDR3: CSASSDGTGGDEQFF. CDR3 in DNA: TGCAGTGCCAGCAGTGACGGGACAGGGGGGGATGAGCAGTTCTTC.

J is TRBJ2-7 and V is TRBV5-1; D is unresolved. V gave up 4 bases and J gave up 2 bases, with 13 bases separating them. This CDR3 comprises 14 residues. Per germline, CDR1 SGHRS and CDR2 YFSETQ. The CDR3, as DNA: TGCGCCAGCAGCGTGGATCAGGCCACCTACGAGCAGTACTTC. Translation gives CASSVDQATYEQYF.

The J gene is TRBJ2-3, the V gene TRBV2; D is possibly TRBD2 (5 bases). Trimming stripped 6 bases from V and 0 bases from J, with 10 bases between. CDR3 length equals 14 residues. Per the germline V gene, CDR1 is SNHLY and CDR2 is FYNNEI. In DNA, the CDR3 is TGTGCCAGCAGAGGAGGCGGGAGCACAGATACGCAGTATTTT. Translating it yields CASRGGGSTDTQYF.